In its sample, the clone carrying this T cell receptor beta chain was seen a few times. Antigen: not known. This sample was included in a study of cytomegalovirus exposure and HLA in healthy donors. Overall study results and limits: Several top significant clusters appeared, in a later analysis, to be linked to common viral pathogens.

PCR primers comprised 60 Vbeta and 13 Jbeta primers. Authors' analysis steps: About 80 million unique TCR beta chains, around 10 million of them shared, were counted by a later analysis. This table comes from immunoSEQ multiplex PCR, and its TCRdb copy is limited to in-frame clones, with some not included. V and J calls plus clone size are reproduced from that table; the DNA served to infer D and trimming. The profile shows 130,000 or so clones, roughly 74% of them singletons. The V end was cut by 4 bases, the J end by 2 bases, with 11 bases between. The germline gives CDR1 LNHDA, CDR2 SQIVND (reference sequence). The CDR3 extends over 14 amino acids.

The source is a male donor in good health and CMV-seronegative. The chain links TRBV19 to TRBJ1-2; unclear D gene. The sequenced sample consisted of PBMCs. The CDR3 nucleotides are TGTGCCAGTAGTACTGCGGGCGCCAACTATGGCTACACCTTC. The encoded protein is CASSTAGANYGYTF.